This TCR beta chain was identified in a study of CD8 T cells in ankylosing spondylitis. Findings and caveats of the study: In ankylosing spondylitis patients, matched synovial fluid reportedly showed significant enrichment of disease-linked clones. Disease-linked clones were found to be CD8+ and relatively rare in peripheral blood.

TCRdb independently ran MiXCR on the 5' RACE reads; one entry per CDR3 protein. The top ten clones hold roughly 4.2% of a sample with under 250,000 distinct CDR3 sequences, 32% of them seen once. The CDR3 loop spans 14 amino acids. With 5 bases removed from V and 5 bases from J, the gap between germline ends came to 12 bases. CDR1 is SEHNR, CDR2 FQNEAQ, per germline (reference sequence). For this clonotype: The antigen is unknown.

The J gene is TRBJ2-2, the V gene TRBV7-9; D remains ambiguous. The receptor was isolated from a male donor with ankylosing spondylitis or in good health (not recorded which). Source material: blood, either unsorted or a sorted T cell fraction (not recorded which). The CDR3 reads CASSPPLATGELFF. DNA of the CDR3: TGTGCCAGCAGCCCTCCCTTGGCGACCGGGGAGCTGTTTTTT.